The entry below gives a single TCR beta chain sequence along with its context. The data originate from a study of blood T cell repertoires in COVID-19. Overall study: COVID-19 samples, acute and convalescent, were from the United States, Italy and Spain.

Profiled with immunoSEQ multiplex PCR; TCRdb holds only in-frame clones, not every one. The sample contains just under 90,000 clones, roughly 88% of which appear only once. Germline V gene sequence: CDR1 SGHRS, CDR2 YFSETQ. There are 15 residues in the CDR3. J gave up 2 bases and V 4 bases, and 3 bases lay outside the gene matches. The chain carries TRBV5-1 and TRBJ1-1; 12 bases agree with TRBD1. This sequence originates from a man aged 60 to 69 with acute or convalescent COVID-19. Sequencing input: peripheral blood. This CDR3 reads CASSRGQGANTEAFF. DNA of the CDR3: TGCGCCAGCAGCCGGGGACAGGGGGCAAACACTGAAGCTTTCTTT.